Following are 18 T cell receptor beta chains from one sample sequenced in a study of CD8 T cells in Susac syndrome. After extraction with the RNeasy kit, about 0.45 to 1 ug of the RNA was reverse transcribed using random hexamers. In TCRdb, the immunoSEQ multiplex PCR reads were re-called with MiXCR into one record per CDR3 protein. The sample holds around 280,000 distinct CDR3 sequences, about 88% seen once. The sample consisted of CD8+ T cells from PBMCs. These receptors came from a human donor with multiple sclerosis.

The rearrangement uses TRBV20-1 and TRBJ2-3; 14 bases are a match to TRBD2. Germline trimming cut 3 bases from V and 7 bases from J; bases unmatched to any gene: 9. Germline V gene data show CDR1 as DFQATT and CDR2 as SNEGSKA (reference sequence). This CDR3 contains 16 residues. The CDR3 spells CSASPGTSGSSYTQYF. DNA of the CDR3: TGCAGTGCTAGTCCTGGGACTAGCGGGAGTTCATATACGCAGTATTTT.

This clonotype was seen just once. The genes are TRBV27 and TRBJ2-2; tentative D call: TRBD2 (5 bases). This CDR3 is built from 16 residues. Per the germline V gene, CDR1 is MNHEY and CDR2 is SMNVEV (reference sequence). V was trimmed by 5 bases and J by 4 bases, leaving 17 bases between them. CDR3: CASSSGIYRSTGELFF. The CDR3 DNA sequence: TGTGCCAGCAGTAGCGGAATCTACAGATCCACCGGGGAGCTGTTTTTT.

The CDR3 DNA is TGTGCCATTCCCCGTCGCCGAGGGACAGAATATGGCTACACCTTC. Residues: CAIPRRRGTEYGYTF. The chain uses TRBV2 and TRBJ1-2; 7 positions match TRBD1. The CDR3 length is 15 residues. CDR1 is SNHLY, CDR2 FYNNEI, per germline. J lost 5 bases, V lost 10 bases, and 16 bases had no gene match.

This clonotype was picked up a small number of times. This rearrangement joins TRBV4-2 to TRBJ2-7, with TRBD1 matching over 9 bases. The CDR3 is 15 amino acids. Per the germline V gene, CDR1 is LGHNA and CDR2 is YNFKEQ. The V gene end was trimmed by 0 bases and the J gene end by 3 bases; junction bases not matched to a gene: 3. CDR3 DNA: TGTGCCAGCAGCCAAGAAAGGACAGGGGACTACGAGCAGTACTTC. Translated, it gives CASSQERTGDYEQYF.

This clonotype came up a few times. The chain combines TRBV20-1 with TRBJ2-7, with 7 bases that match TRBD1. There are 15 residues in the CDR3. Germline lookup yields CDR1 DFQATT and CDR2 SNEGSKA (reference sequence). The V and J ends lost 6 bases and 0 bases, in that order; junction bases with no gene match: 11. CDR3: CSAVFARGSSYEQYF. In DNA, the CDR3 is TGCAGTGCCGTTTTCGCCAGGGGGAGCTCCTACGAGCAGTACTTC.

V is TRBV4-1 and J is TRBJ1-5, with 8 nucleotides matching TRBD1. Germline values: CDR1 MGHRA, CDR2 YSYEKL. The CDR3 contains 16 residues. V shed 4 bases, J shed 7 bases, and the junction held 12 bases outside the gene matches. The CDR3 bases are TGCGCCAGCAGCCCCCCGAGTGGGACAGGAGAACAGCCCCAGCATTTT. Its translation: CASSPPSGTGEQPQHF.

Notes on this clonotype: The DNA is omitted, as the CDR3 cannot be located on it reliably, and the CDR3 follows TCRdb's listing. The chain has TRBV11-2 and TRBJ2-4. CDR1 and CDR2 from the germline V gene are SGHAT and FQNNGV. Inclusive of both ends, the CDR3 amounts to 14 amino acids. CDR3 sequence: CASSSFLEKNIQYF.

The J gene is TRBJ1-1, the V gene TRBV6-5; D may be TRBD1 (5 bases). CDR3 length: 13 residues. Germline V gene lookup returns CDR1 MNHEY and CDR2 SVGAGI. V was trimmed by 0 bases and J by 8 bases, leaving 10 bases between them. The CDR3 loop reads CASSYSDTLEAFF. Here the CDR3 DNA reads TGTGCCAGCAGTTACTCGGACACTTTAGAAGCTTTCTTT.

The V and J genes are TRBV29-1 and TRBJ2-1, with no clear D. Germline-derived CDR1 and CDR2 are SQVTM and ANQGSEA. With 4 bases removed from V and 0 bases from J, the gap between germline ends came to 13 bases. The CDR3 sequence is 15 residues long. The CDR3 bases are TGCAGCGTTGGGCCTGCGCGGAGCTCCTACAATGAGCAGTTCTTC. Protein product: CSVGPARSSYNEQFF.

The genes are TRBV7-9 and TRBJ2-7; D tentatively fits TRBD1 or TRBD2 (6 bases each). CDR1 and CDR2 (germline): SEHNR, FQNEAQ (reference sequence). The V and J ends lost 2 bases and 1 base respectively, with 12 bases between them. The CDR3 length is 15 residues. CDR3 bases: TGTGCCAGCAGCTTAATTCAGGGGAGGTCCTACGAGCAGTACTTC. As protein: CASSLIQGRSYEQYF. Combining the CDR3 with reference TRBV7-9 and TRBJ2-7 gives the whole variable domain DTGVSQNPRHKITKRGQNVTFRCDPISEHNRLYWYRQTLGQGPEFLTYFQNEAQLEKSRLLSDRFSAERPKGSFSTLEIQRTEQGDSAMYLCASSLIQGRSYEQYFGPGTRLTVT.

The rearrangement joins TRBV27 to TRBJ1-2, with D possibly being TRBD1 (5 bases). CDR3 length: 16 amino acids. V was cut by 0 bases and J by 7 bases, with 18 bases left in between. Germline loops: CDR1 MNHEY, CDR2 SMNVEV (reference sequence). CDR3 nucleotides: TGTGCCAGCAGTTTATCCCGCTTCGGAGGGACGAGTGGCTACACCTTC. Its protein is CASSLSRFGGTSGYTF.

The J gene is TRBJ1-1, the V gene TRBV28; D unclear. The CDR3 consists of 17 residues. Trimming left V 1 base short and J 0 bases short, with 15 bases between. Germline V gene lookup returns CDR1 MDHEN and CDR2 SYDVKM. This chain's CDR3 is CASSLSQEIGVNTEAFF. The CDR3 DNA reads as TGTGCCAGCAGTTTATCTCAGGAAATTGGGGTGAACACTGAAGCTTTCTTT.

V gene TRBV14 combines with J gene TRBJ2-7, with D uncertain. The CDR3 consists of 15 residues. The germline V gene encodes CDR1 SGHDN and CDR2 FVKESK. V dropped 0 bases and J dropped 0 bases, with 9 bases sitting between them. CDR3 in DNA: TGTGCCAGCAGCCAAGATTGGCGGAGCTCCTACGAGCAGTACTTC. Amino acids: CASSQDWRSSYEQYF.

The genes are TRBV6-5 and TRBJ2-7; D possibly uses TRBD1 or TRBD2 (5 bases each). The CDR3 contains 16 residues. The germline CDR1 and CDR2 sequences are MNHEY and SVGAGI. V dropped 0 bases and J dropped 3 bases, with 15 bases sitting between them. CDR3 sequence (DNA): TGTGCCAGCAGTTACTCGAGGGGCGAGACAGACTACGAGCAGTACTTC. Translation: CASSYSRGETDYEQYF.

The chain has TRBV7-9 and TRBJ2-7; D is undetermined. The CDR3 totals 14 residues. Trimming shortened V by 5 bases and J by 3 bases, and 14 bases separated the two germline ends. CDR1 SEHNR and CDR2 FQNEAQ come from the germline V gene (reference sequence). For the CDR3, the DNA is TGTGCCAGCAGCGAGAGATCGACGTACTACGAGCAGTACTTC. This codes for CASSERSTYYEQYF.

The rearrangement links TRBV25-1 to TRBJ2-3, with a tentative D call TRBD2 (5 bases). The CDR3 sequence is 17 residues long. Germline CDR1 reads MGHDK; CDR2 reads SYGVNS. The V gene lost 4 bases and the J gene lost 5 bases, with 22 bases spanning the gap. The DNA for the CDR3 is TGTGCCAGCAGTGGTCAGCCAAGGACTTTCGGGGTAGATACGCAGTATTTT. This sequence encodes CASSGQPRTFGVDTQYF.

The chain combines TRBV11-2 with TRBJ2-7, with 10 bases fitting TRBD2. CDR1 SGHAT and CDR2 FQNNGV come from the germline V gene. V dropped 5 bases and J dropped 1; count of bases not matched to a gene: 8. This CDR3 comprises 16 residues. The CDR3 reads CASSHFGLAESYEQYF. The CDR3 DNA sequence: TGTGCCAGCAGCCACTTTGGACTAGCGGAGTCCTACGAGCAGTACTTC.

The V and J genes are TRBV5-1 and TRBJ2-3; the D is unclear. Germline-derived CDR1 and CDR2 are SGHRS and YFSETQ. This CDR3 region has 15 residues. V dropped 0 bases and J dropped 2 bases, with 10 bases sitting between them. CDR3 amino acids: CASSLEDGYTDTQYF. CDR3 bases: TGCGCCAGCAGCTTGGAGGACGGGTACACAGATACGCAGTATTTT.